Detailed here is one TCR beta chain. Repertoires were generated with immunoSEQ multiplex PCR, while TCRdb's copy carries only in-frame clones and drops some. The data contain more than 140,000 clones, under 95% of them singletons. The entry originates in a study of T cell responses to AZD1222 COVID-19 vaccine. CDR3 length equals 15 residues. Germline values: CDR1 MDHEN, CDR2 SYDVKM. The V gene lost 6 bases and the J gene lost 9 bases, with 21 bases spanning the gap. This TCR was sampled from an adult in good health. Specimen: peripheral blood, collected on day 0 of AZD1222 vaccination. The J gene is TRBJ1-5, the V gene TRBV28; D unclear. The CDR3 sequence: CASSLSGGHRRPQHF. CDR3 nucleotides: TGTGCCAGCAGCCTCTCAGGCGGGCACCGAAGGCCCCAGCATTTT.